This TCR beta chain derives from a study of T cell repertoires in cytomegalovirus infection (dated by TCRdb to about 2019). The study in broad terms: Donor HLA type was relevant to the analysis, as public TCR beta signatures indicated carriage of CMV infection together with the matching HLA type.

The germline V end is reduced by 11 bases and the J end by 0 bases; junction bases left unmatched: 6. CDR1 and CDR2 are read off the germline V gene as ENHRY and SYGVKD. The CDR3 has 14 amino acids, counting the end cysteine and phenylalanine. Kept here is only the CDR3 DNA, which spans 42 bases and is read in frame from base 1. The sample holds a few counts of this clonotype. What antigen it recognizes has not been identified. No much larger clonotype is one base removed from it; base qualities were not supplied. Sequencing used an Illumina HiSeq 1500. TCRdb reprocessed the public reads (quality trimming at Q25 with fastp, clone calling with MiXCR) and kept in-frame beta chains. Every distinct CDR3 protein forms one entry, paired with its most common genes and DNA. The sample has about 260,000 distinct CDR3 sequences on record, roughly an eighth of them singletons. Together, the top ten hold roughly 8.9% of the sample.

Results the study describes overall, beyond this receptor: Cumulative frequency of public TCR beta family members discriminated carriers of CMV infection plus the relevant HLA type in this cohort and an independent approximately 340-donor cohort. In the ex vivo response, HLA-C-restricted CMV-specific TCR beta clonotypes were dominant, and in two of eight donors the single most frequent clonotype came from this HLA-C-restricted group.

Specimen: PBMCs. The origin of this receptor is a human donor in good health (CMV status not recorded). Some clones in this sample may be carry-over from other donors' samples. Recombination linked TRBV10-3 to TRBJ2-5, and 10 junctional nucleotides match TRBD2. The bases are TGTGCCTCGGGGAGCGGGAGGGACCAAGAGACCCAGTACTTC. Translated, this gives CASGSGRDQETQYF.